This passage covers 7 T cell receptor beta chains from one sample sequenced in a study of cytomegalovirus exposure and HLA in healthy donors. Vbeta (60) and Jbeta (13) primers were used in the PCR. Using immunoSEQ multiplex PCR, the repertoire was profiled, and TCRdb retains in-frame clones only, with some absent. The repertoire holds about 140,000 clones, roughly 70% seen once, with approximately 3.9% in the top ten. Sequences were obtained from PBMCs. These receptors all stem from a man aged 45-65 years in good health and CMV-seropositive.

This clone was counted between two and nine times. The chain combines TRBV28 with TRBJ1-5; D is unclear. With 4 bases removed from V and 6 bases from J, the gap between germline ends came to 16 bases. The germline V gene has CDR1 MDHEN and CDR2 SYDVKM. The CDR3 loop spans 15 amino acids. The DNA of the CDR3 is TGTGCCAGCAGTTCCCCCGGGAGCGGGCTTCAGCCCCAGCATTTT. Translated: CASSSPGSGLQPQHF.

The chain combines TRBV7-8 with TRBJ2-7; 8 bases are shared with TRBD1. The CDR3 has 13 amino acids. V was clipped by 3 bases and J by 4 bases; unmatched bases: 2. Germline V CDR1 and CDR2: SGHVS, FQNEAQ. CDR3 residues: CASSFHRGYEQYF. The CDR3 DNA reads as TGTGCCAGCAGCTTTCACAGGGGGTACGAGCAGTACTTC. The full variable domain, rest sourced from reference TRBV7-8 and TRBJ2-7, is GAGVSQSPRYKVAKRGQDVALRCDPISGHVSLFWYQQALGQGPEFLTYFQNEAQLDKSGLPSDRFFAERPEGSVSTLKIQRTQQEDSAVYLCASSFHRGYEQYFGPGTRLTVT.

The J gene is TRBJ1-1, the V gene TRBV19, with TRBD1 as a possible D gene (6 bases). Germline CDR1 and CDR2: LNHDA and SQIVND (reference sequence). CDR3 size: 13 residues. Between the trimmed V and J ends, which lost 8 bases and 0 bases, there was a span of 10 bases. In DNA, the CDR3 is TGTGCCAGTGAGACAGGTTTGAACACTGAAGCTTTCTTT. Encoded protein: CASETGLNTEAFF.

V gene TRBV5-1 combines with J gene TRBJ1-5; D possibly corresponds to TRBD1 (5 bases). V gave up 2 bases and J gave up 6 bases, with 15 bases separating them. Looked up from germline, CDR1 is SGHRS and CDR2 is YFSETQ. This CDR3 spans 15 amino acids. The CDR3 coding sequence is TGCGCCAGCAGCTTTACGTCAGGGCAGGGTCAGCCCCAGCATTTT. Translating gives CASSFTSGQGQPQHF.

The rearrangement links TRBV29-1 to TRBJ2-7; possibly TRBD1 for D (6 bases). Looked up from germline, CDR1 is SQVTM and CDR2 is ANQGSEA. There are 14 residues in the CDR3. V lost 6 bases and J lost 0, with 15 bases in between. The CDR3 reads CSVLDREYSYEQYF. As DNA, the CDR3 is TGCAGCGTCTTGGACAGAGAATACTCCTACGAGCAGTACTTC.

The rearrangement joins TRBV6-5 to TRBJ2-5, with TRBD1 matching over 8 bases. The last part of the DNA fits TRBJ2-7 better; the J call may be wrong. There are 14 residues in the CDR3. CDR1 is MNHEY, CDR2 SVGAGI, per germline. The CDR3 DNA follows: TGTGCCAGCAGTTACTCGAGGACAGGGAACGAGCAGTACTTC. This sequence encodes CASSYSRTGNEQYF.

The chain links TRBV5-4 to TRBJ2-3; D may be TRBD1 (5 bases). There are 16 residues in the CDR3. V was trimmed by 4 bases and J by 0 bases, leaving 15 bases between them. Germline V gene sequence: CDR1 SGHNT, CDR2 YYREEE (reference sequence). The CDR3 is CASSPGWTPSTDTQYF. CDR3 DNA sequence: TGTGCCAGCAGCCCTGGCTGGACACCTAGCACAGATACGCAGTATTTT.